This T cell receptor beta chain came from a study of blood T cell repertoires in COVID-19. Study as a whole: Sites across the United States, Italy and Spain contributed samples from acute and convalescent COVID-19. T cells, B-cell-depleted T cells, or PBMCs supplied cDNA or gDNA.

This CDR3 spans 15 amino acids. V shed 4 bases and J 4 bases; nucleotides not matched to a gene: 4. The germline gives CDR1 SNHLY, CDR2 FYNNEI. In the authors' methods: Nucleated cell counts were estimated from reference gene primer amplification. Data came from immunoSEQ multiplex PCR; TCRdb stores just in-frame clones and leaves some out. V and J calls and clone size are those listed in that table; D and trimming were worked out from the DNA. The table lists roughly 290,000 clones, around four fifths of them singletons. The material sequenced was peripheral blood. The J gene is TRBJ1-2, the V gene TRBV2; 12 positions match TRBD1. The receptor was derived from a woman aged 45 to 65 with active or convalescent COVID-19. DNA of the CDR3: TGTGCCAGCAGTGGGGACAGGGGGCTGGGCTATGGCTACACCTTC. Translated: CASSGDRGLGYGYTF.